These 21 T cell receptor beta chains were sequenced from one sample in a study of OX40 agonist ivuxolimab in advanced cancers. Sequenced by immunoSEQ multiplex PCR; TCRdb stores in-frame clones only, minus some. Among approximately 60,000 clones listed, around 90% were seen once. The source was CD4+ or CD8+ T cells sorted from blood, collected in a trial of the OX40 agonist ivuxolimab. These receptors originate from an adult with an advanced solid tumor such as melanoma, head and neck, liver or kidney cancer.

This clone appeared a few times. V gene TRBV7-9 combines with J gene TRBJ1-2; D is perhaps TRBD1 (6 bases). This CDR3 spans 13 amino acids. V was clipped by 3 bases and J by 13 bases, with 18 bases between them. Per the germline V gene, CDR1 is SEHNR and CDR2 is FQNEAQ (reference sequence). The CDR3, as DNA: TGTGCCAGCAGCTTCGACCCAGGACAGCCAACCACCTTC. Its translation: CASSFDPGQPTTF. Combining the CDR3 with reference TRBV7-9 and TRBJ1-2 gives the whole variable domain DTGVSQNPRHKITKRGQNVTFRCDPISEHNRLYWYRQTLGQGPEFLTYFQNEAQLEKSRLLSDRFSAERPKGSFSTLEIQRTEQGDSAMYLCASSFDPGQPTTFGSGTRLTVV.

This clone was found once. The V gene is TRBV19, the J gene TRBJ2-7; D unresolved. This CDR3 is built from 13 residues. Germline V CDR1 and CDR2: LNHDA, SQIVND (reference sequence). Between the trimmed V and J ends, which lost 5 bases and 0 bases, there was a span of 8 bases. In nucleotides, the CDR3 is TGTGCCAGTAGTGCCGGTAGCTCCTACGAGCAGTACTTC. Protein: CASSAGSSYEQYF. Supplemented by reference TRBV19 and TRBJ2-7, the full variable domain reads DGGITQSPKYLFRKEGQNVTLSCEQNLNHDAMYWYRQDPGQGLRLIYYSQIVNDFQKGDIAEGYSVSREKKESFPLTVTSAQKNPTAFYLCASSAGSSYEQYFGPGTRLTVT.

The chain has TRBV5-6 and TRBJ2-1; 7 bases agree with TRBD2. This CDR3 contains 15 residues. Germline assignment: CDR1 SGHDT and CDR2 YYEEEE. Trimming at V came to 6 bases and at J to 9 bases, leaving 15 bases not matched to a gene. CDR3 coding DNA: TGTGCCAGCATCATCAATGGCGGGAGCGTTAGTGAGCAGTTCTTC. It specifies CASIINGGSVSEQFF.

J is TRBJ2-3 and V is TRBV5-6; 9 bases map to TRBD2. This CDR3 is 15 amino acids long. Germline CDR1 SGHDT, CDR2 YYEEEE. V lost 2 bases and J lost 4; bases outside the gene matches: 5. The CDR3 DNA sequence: TGTGCCAGCAGCTTAGGCGGGAGGGCCGCAGATACGCAGTATTTT. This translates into CASSLGGRAADTQYF.

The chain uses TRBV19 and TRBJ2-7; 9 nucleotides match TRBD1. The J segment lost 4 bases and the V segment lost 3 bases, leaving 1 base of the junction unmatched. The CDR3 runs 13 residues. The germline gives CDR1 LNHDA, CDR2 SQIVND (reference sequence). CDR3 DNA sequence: TGTGCCAGTAGTATGGGACAGGGTTACGAGCAGTACTTC. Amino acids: CASSMGQGYEQYF.

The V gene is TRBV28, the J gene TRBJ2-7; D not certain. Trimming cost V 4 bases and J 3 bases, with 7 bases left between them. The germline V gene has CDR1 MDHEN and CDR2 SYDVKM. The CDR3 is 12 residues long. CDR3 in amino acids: CASSSSDYEQYF. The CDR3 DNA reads TGTGCCAGCAGTTCGAGCGACTACGAGCAGTACTTC.

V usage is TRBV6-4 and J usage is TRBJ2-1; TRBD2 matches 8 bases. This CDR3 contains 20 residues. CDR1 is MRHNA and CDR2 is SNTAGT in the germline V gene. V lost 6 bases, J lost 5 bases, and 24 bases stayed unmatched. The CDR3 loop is CASSQIAGPTYPPVNNEQFF. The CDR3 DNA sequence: TGTGCCAGCAGCCAGATAGCGGGACCCACTTATCCCCCTGTAAACAATGAGCAGTTCTTC.

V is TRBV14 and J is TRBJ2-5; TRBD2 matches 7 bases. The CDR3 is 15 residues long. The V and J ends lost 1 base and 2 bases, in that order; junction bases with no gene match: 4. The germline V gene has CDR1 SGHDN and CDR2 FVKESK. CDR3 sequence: CASSQGGLRQETQYF. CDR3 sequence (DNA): TGTGCCAGCAGCCAAGGGGGACTACGGCAAGAGACCCAGTACTTC.

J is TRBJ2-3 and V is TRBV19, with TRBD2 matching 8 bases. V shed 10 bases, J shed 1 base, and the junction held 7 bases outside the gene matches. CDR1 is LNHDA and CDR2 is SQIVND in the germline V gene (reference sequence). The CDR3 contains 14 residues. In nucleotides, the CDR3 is TGTGCCACGACATTGACTAGCGGCACAGATACGCAGTATTTT. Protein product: CATTLTSGTDTQYF.

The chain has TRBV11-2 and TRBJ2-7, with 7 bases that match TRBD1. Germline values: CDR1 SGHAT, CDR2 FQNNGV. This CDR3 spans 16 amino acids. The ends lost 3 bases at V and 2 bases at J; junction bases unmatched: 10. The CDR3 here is CASSFKDHRGPYEQYF. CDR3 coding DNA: TGTGCCAGCAGCTTTAAGGATCACAGGGGCCCCTACGAGCAGTACTTC. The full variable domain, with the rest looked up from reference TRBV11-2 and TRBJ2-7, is EAGVAQSPRYKIIEKRQSVAFWCNPISGHATLYWYQQILGQGPKLLIQFQNNGVVDDSQLPKDRFSAERLKGVDSTLKIQPAKLEDSAVYLCASSFKDHRGPYEQYFGPGTRLTVT.

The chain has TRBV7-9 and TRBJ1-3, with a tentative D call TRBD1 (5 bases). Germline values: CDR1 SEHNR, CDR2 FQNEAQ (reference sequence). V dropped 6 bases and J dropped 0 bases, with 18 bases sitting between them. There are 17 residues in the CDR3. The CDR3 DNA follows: TGTGCCAGCAGGGGACGAACGGACGCGAGCTCTGGAAACACCATATATTTT. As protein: CASRGRTDASSGNTIYF.

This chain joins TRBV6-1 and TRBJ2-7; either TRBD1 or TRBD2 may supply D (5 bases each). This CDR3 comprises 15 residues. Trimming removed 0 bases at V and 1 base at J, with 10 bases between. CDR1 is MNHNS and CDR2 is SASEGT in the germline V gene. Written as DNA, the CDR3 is TGTGCCAGCAGTGAAGCTGGGACGGAGTCCTACGAGCAGTACTTC. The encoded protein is CASSEAGTESYEQYF.

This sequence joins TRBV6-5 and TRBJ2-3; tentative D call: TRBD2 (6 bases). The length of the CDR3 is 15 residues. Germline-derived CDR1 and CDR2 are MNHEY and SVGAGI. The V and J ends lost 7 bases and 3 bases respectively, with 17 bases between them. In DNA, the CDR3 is TGTGCCAGCACCACACGCGGGGTAGTAACAGATACGCAGTATTTT. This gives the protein CASTTRGVVTDTQYF.

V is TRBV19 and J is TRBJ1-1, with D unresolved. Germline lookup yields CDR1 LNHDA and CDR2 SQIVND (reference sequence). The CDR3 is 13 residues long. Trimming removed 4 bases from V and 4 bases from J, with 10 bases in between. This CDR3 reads CASSTDVGTEAFF. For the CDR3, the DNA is TGTGCCAGTAGTACCGACGTAGGCACTGAAGCTTTCTTT.

CDR3 bases: TGTGCCAGCAGCAAAACCGGGACAGGGGTGCGCGAGCAGTACTTC. Its translation: CASSKTGTGVREQYF. V gene TRBV7-9 combines with J gene TRBJ2-7; 10 bases are a match to TRBD1. The germline V gene has CDR1 SEHNR and CDR2 FQNEAQ (reference sequence). This CDR3 has 15 residues. J was trimmed by 6 bases and V by 5 bases; bases with no gene match: 10.

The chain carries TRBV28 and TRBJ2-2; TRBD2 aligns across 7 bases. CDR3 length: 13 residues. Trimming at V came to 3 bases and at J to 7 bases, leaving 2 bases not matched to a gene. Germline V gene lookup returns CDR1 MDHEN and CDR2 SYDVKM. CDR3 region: CASSLREYGELFF. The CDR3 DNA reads TGTGCCAGCAGTTTGCGGGAGTACGGGGAGCTGTTTTTT.

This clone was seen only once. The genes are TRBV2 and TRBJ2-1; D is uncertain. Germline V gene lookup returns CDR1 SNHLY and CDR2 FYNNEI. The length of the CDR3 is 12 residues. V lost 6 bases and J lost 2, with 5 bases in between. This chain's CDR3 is CASSLPYNEQFF. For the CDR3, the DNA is TGTGCCAGCAGCCTCCCCTACAATGAGCAGTTCTTC.

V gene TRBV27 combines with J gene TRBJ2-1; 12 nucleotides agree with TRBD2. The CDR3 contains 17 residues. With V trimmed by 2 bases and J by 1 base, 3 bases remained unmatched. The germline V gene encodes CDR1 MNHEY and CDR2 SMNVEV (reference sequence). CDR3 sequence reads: CASSLLTSGRSYNEQFF. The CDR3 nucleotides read TGTGCCAGCAGTTTACTGACTAGCGGGAGATCCTACAATGAGCAGTTCTTC.

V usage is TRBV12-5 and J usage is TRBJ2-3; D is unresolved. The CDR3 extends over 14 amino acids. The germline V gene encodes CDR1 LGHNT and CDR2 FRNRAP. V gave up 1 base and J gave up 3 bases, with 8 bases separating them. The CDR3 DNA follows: TGTGCTAGTGGTTTGGGAGAGGTGACAGATACGCAGTATTTT. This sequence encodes CASGLGEVTDTQYF.

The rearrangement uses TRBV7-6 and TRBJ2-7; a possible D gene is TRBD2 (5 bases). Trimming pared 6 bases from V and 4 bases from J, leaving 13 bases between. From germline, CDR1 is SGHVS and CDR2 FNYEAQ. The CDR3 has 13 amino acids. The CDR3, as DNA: TGTGCCAGCAGTTGGGGAGTGGGGTACGAGCAGTACTTC. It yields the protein CASSWGVGYEQYF.

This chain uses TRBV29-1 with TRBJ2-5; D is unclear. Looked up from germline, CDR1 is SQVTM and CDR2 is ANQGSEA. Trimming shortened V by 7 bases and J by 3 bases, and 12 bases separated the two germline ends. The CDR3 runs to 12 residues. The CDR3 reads CSARSAEETQYF. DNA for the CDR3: TGCAGCGCGAGGTCTGCAGAAGAGACCCAGTACTTC.